The text below deals with one T cell receptor (beta chain). This sample was taken from a study of early T cells in non-severe SARS-CoV-2 infection. Unique molecular identifiers were attached to individual cDNA molecules. Via MiXCR, TCRdb re-called the 5' RACE reads, giving one row per CDR3 protein. The data contain 48,000 or so distinct CDR3 sequences, 6.2% of them seen just once; the ten biggest clones take up around 6.9%. Trimming took off 3 bases at V and 5 bases at J, with 14 bases between the two ends. This CDR3 is 14 amino acids long. Germline V lookup: CDR1 SGHTA, CDR2 FQGNSA. The sample in question was whole blood, obtained at baseline. The TCR was taken from an adult who was a healthcare worker with PCR-confirmed SARS-CoV-2 infection or an uninfected control (not recorded which). This chain uses TRBV7-2 with TRBJ2-7, with unresolved D. CDR3 sequence reads: CASSFPGDVNEQYF. The CDR3 DNA reads as TGTGCCAGCAGCTTTCCTGGGGATGTAAACGAGCAGTACTTC.